This TCR beta chain emerged from a study of cytomegalovirus exposure and HLA in healthy donors. The PCR used 60 Vbeta and 13 Jbeta primers. The data were produced by immunoSEQ multiplex PCR, yet TCRdb's version contains in-frame clones alone and is incomplete. This sample carries about 120,000 clones, roughly 86% of them seen once, and the ten largest clones take 1.5% to 2%. The CDR3 runs to 15 residues. Per germline, CDR1 SGHDT and CDR2 YYEEEE. V was pared by 5 bases and J by 4 bases, with 9 bases of the junction left unmatched. Study-level results: TCR beta sequences reportedly predicted the HLA-A and HLA-B alleles of most subjects accurately.

For this clone: The antigen remains undetermined.

The source of this sequence is a man aged 40-50 years in good health and CMV-seronegative. Sequences were obtained from PBMCs. V usage is TRBV5-6 and J usage is TRBJ2-7; the match to TRBD1 covers 10 bases. CDR3 bases: TGTGCCAGCAGTCAAGTAGGACAGGGGGTTTACGAGCAGTACTTC. This sequence encodes CASSQVGQGVYEQYF.